Listed below are T cell receptor beta chains from one sample, sequenced in a study of T cell repertoires in cytomegalovirus infection. TCRdb re-analysed the reads in MiXCR, keeping a single row per CDR3 protein. Counted here are roughly 300,000 distinct CDR3 sequences, roughly 23% occurring once; the ten biggest clones make up roughly 14%. The sequencing input was PBMCs. These receptors all stem from a human donor in good health (CMV status not recorded). Some clones in this sample may be carry-over from other donors' samples. Each CDR3 is given with its conserved first and last residue. The order of the fields is D gene, J gene, CDR3 length, clone size, V gene, CDR3 protein, CDR3 DNA. D genes are given only for firm matches. The size of a clone is reported for some rows only, either as once, few or many, or as a class for expanded clones.

d_call: TRBD2; j_call: TRBJ2-5; cdr3_length: 18; clone_size: -; v_call: TRBV28; cdr3_aa: CASSSIAGGTASRDPLGF; cdr3_nt: TGTGCCAGCAGTTCGATAGCGGGAGGGACCGCATCAAGAGACCCACTAGGCTTC
d_call: TRBD2; j_call: TRBJ2-1; cdr3_length: 16; clone_size: -; v_call: TRBV5-1; cdr3_aa: CASSLVPGGDYNEQFF; cdr3_nt: TGCGCCAGCAGCTTGGTTCCGGGGGGAGATTACAATGAGCAGTTCTTC
d_call: -; j_call: TRBJ2-1; cdr3_length: 15; clone_size: many; v_call: TRBV7-2; cdr3_aa: CASSRHGSAANEQFF; cdr3_nt: TGTGCCAGCAGTCGACACGGGTCGGCCGCCAATGAGCAGTTCTTC
d_call: -; j_call: TRBJ1-6; cdr3_length: 16; clone_size: many; v_call: TRBV7-6; cdr3_aa: CASSPRQSSYNSPLHF; cdr3_nt: TGTGCCAGCAGCCCTAGACAGAGCTCCTATAATTCACCCCTCCACTTT
d_call: -; j_call: TRBJ2-7; cdr3_length: 13; clone_size: -; v_call: TRBV7-9; cdr3_aa: CASSSYSSYEQYF; cdr3_nt: TGTGCCAGCAGCTCGTATTCCTCCTACGAGCAGTACTTC
d_call: TRBD1; j_call: TRBJ2-1; cdr3_length: 15; clone_size: few; v_call: TRBV3-1; cdr3_aa: CASSQVWAGGTEQFF; cdr3_nt: TGTGCCAGCAGCCAAGTCTGGGCAGGGGGCACTGAGCAGTTCTTC
d_call: -; j_call: TRBJ2-1; cdr3_length: 12; clone_size: -; v_call: TRBV20-1; cdr3_aa: CSARYGPNEQFF; cdr3_nt: TGCAGTGCCCGATATGGGCCGAATGAGCAGTTCTTC
d_call: -; j_call: TRBJ1-4; cdr3_length: 15; clone_size: -; v_call: TRBV7-8; cdr3_aa: CASSLARATNEKLFF; cdr3_nt: TGTGCCAGCAGCTTAGCGCGCGCAACTAATGAAAAACTGTTTTTT
d_call: TRBD2; j_call: TRBJ2-5; cdr3_length: 14; clone_size: few; v_call: TRBV11-3; cdr3_aa: CASSSGGSKETQYF; cdr3_nt: TGTGCCAGCAGCTCGGGGGGGAGTAAAGAGACCCAGTACTTC
d_call: TRBD1; j_call: TRBJ1-2; cdr3_length: 15; clone_size: -; v_call: TRBV7-2; cdr3_aa: CSSSPSPGQGYGYTF; cdr3_nt: TGTTCTAGCAGTCCTAGCCCGGGACAGGGTTATGGCTACACCTTC
d_call: TRBD2; j_call: TRBJ2-1; cdr3_length: 15; clone_size: few; v_call: TRBV28; cdr3_aa: CASSPSGEFYNEQFF; cdr3_nt: TGTGCCAGCAGCCCTAGCGGGGAGTTCTACAATGAGCAGTTCTTC
d_call: -; j_call: TRBJ1-5; cdr3_length: 12; clone_size: few; v_call: TRBV28; cdr3_aa: CASSFYGQPQHF; cdr3_nt: TGTGCCAGCAGTTTTTACGGTCAGCCCCAGCATTTT
d_call: -; j_call: TRBJ2-1; cdr3_length: 14; clone_size: -; v_call: TRBV5-4; cdr3_aa: CASSLGQSANEQFF; cdr3_nt: TGTGCCAGCAGCTTGGGACAGTCAGCCAATGAGCAGTTCTTC
d_call: TRBD2; j_call: TRBJ2-1; cdr3_length: 13; clone_size: few; v_call: TRBV29-1; cdr3_aa: CSVRRDYDNEQFF; cdr3_nt: TGCAGCGTTCGGCGGGACTATGACAATGAGCAGTTCTTC
d_call: TRBD2; j_call: TRBJ2-7; cdr3_length: 14; clone_size: -; v_call: TRBV28; cdr3_aa: CASIDLAGTYEQYF; cdr3_nt: TGTGCCAGCATCGATCTAGCGGGAACCTACGAGCAGTACTTC
d_call: TRBD2; j_call: TRBJ2-7; cdr3_length: 14; clone_size: -; v_call: TRBV6-5; cdr3_aa: CASSYSPTSKEQYF; cdr3_nt: TGTGCCAGCAGTTACTCTCCGACTAGCAAGGAGCAGTACTTC
d_call: -; j_call: TRBJ2-7; cdr3_length: 14; clone_size: few; v_call: TRBV28; cdr3_aa: CASSPGPGVYEQYF; cdr3_nt: TGTGCCAGCAGTCCTGGGCCCGGGGTATACGAGCAGTACTTC
d_call: -; j_call: TRBJ1-2; cdr3_length: 14; clone_size: -; v_call: TRBV28; cdr3_aa: CASSTPLDNYGYTF; cdr3_nt: TGTGCCAGCAGTACCCCACTGGACAACTATGGCTACACCTTC
d_call: TRBD2; j_call: TRBJ2-1; cdr3_length: 15; clone_size: many; v_call: TRBV28; cdr3_aa: CASSSRTSGINEQFF; cdr3_nt: TGTGCCAGCAGCTCCCGGACTAGCGGGATCAATGAGCAGTTCTTC
d_call: TRBD2; j_call: TRBJ2-1; cdr3_length: 16; clone_size: -; v_call: TRBV5-1; cdr3_aa: CASSLGGGGPYNEQFF; cdr3_nt: TGCGCCAGCAGCTTGGGCGGCGGGGGGCCCTACAATGAGCAGTTCTTC
d_call: -; j_call: TRBJ2-5; cdr3_length: 13; clone_size: -; v_call: TRBV10-3; cdr3_aa: CAISERREETQYF; cdr3_nt: TGTGCCATCAGTGAGAGGAGGGAGGAGACCCAGTACTTC
d_call: -; j_call: TRBJ2-3; cdr3_length: 12; clone_size: -; v_call: TRBV29-1; cdr3_aa: CSVGLVMDTQYF; cdr3_nt: TGCAGCGTTGGATTAGTCATGGATACGCAGTATTTT
d_call: -; j_call: TRBJ1-2; cdr3_length: 11; clone_size: -; v_call: TRBV20-1; cdr3_aa: CSPGRARDYTF; cdr3_nt: TGCTCACCCGGGAGGGCCCGGGACTACACCTTC
d_call: TRBD2; j_call: TRBJ2-1; cdr3_length: 16; clone_size: many; v_call: TRBV28; cdr3_aa: CASRSTSAGGGNEQFF; cdr3_nt: TGTGCCAGCAGAAGCACCTCAGCGGGAGGGGGAAATGAGCAGTTCTTC
d_call: TRBD2; j_call: TRBJ2-3; cdr3_length: 14; clone_size: -; v_call: TRBV29-1; cdr3_aa: CSVDLAGVTDTQYF; cdr3_nt: TGCAGCGTTGATCTCGCGGGGGTGACTGATACGCAGTATTTT
d_call: -; j_call: TRBJ2-2; cdr3_length: 15; clone_size: -; v_call: TRBV2; cdr3_aa: CASSLTLPGTGELFF; cdr3_nt: TGTGCCAGCAGTCTCACCCTACCGGGAACCGGGGAGCTGTTTTTT
d_call: -; j_call: TRBJ2-5; cdr3_length: 14; clone_size: -; v_call: TRBV7-2; cdr3_aa: CASSWPGLQETQYF; cdr3_nt: TGTGCCAGCAGTTGGCCGGGGCTCCAAGAGACCCAGTACTTC